This TCR beta chain was found in a study of identifying expanded T cells in peripheral blood (dated by TCRdb to about 2019). About the full investigation: Technical replicates were generated by sequencing separate aliquots of the same genomic DNA pool, with four replicates compared pairwise. What the study reported, not specific to this receptor: In all healthy donors, the variance in clone template counts between samples taken two weeks apart rose significantly as total template count increased. The beta-binomial model significantly reduced the number of clones called differentially abundant and the false-positive rate across all healthy-donor time intervals. The binomial model flagged approximately 1.3 differentially abundant clones between technical replicates but 15 to 17 over about 2 weeks and roughly 20 over roughly 4 weeks. The authors expected biological variance in healthy repertoires might increase further over much longer intervals such as months to years.

Note on this clone: No cognate antigen has been identified for it. Nothing much larger sits one base from this clone, and base qualities are not available.

During the collection period, no immune events, such as infections, were documented for the healthy donors. Blood repertoires from healthy donors were used as a training cohort for calibrating time-dependent variance in a beta-binomial model of differential abundance of T-cell clones. The training cohort comprised roughly ten healthy donors, 3 female and 7 male. Donor ages ranged from roughly 25 to 65 years, with an average of roughly 47 years. Whole blood was collected from each healthy donor at three time points spaced two weeks apart and obtained from a commercial supplier. For immunosequencing, genomic DNA was extracted from unsorted whole blood. The immunoSEQ Assay, which relies on bias-controlled multiplex PCR amplification of genomic DNA, was used to profile TCRbeta CDR3 regions. The authors' analysis ran thus. To quantify the absolute abundance of each unique TCRbeta CDR3 region, the sequences were collapsed and filtered. Two models were used to test differential abundance: a binomial model (Fisher-equivalent) and a beta-binomial model that adds time-dependent variance fitted from healthy donors. Clones with fewer than 5 combined templates were removed, and a clone was called differentially abundant if the clone's Benjamini-Hochberg FDR was below 0.01. Beta-binomial variance was modeled as a function of total template count across the two samples using the form v = (b*log(k)+a)^2. TCRdb holds this immuneACCESS table with in-frame rearrangements only. Some clones are missing; in checked studies, unresolved V genes explain under half, and the rest has no known cause. V, J and clone size derive from that table, while D and trimming were established from the DNA sequence. The sample yields 90,000 to 110,000 clones; 88% were counted once. 7.5% to 9.5% of the sample comes from the top ten.

This TCR was sampled from a person between 18 and 69 years old in good health. The specimen was blood.

The CDR3 region: CASSLGLAGLYNEQFF. The DNA sequence follows: TGTGCCAGCAGTCTGGGACTAGCGGGTCTATACAATGAGCAGTTCTTC. The chain couples TRBV27 to TRBJ2-1; 12 central nucleotides agree with TRBD2. Reading the germline V gene (reference sequence) gives CDR1 MNHEY and CDR2 SMNVEV. V is pruned by 5 bases and J by 4 bases, leaving 6 bases of the junction without a gene match. From its cysteine to its phenylalanine, the CDR3 spans 16 amino acids. The kept DNA is CDR3 alone, 48 bases in frame from the first base.